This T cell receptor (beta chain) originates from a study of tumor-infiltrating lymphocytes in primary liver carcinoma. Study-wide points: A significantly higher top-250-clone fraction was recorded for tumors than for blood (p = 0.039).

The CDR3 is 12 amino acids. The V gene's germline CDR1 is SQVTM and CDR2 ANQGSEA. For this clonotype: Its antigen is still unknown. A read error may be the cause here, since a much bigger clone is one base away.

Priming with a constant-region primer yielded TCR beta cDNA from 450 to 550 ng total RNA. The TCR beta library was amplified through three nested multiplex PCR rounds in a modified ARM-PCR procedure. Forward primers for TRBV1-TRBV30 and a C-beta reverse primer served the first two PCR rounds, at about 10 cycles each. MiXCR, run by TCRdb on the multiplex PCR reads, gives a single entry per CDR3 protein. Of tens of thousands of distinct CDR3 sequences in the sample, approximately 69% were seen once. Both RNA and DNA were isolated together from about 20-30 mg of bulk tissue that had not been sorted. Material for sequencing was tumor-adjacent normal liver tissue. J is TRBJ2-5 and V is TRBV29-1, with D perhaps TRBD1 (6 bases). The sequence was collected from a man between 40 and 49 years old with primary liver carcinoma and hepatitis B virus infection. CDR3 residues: CRVLTGMETQYF. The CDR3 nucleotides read TGCAGAGTCCTAACAGGGATGGAGACCCAGTACTTC.